Each of the 14 T cell receptor beta chains below was sequenced from the same sample in a study of T-cell memory formation after mild COVID-19. TCRdb called the 5' RACE reads again in MiXCR, with one record for every CDR3 protein. The table lists tens of thousands of distinct CDR3 sequences, less than 7.5% of them singletons. Sequencing was done on a sample of PBMCs or a T cell subset sorted from them (not recorded which). These receptors originate from a man aged 18 to 29 who had mild COVID-19 (a few samples of this study predate the infection). Cell type and time point are not known.

This clonotype was observed a handful of times. This chain links TRBV5-1 with TRBJ1-1, with 10 bases that match TRBD1. CDR1 is SGHRS, CDR2 YFSETQ, per germline. V was pared by 4 bases and J by 0 bases, with 12 bases of the junction left unmatched. This CDR3 is 18 amino acids long. CDR3 DNA: TGCGCCAGCAGCAGAAACCCGGGACAGGGGCCGCTGAACACTGAAGCTTTCTTT. Its translation: CASSRNPGQGPLNTEAFF. The full variable domain, in which reference TRBV5-1 and TRBJ1-1 provide the parts outside the CDR3, is KAGVTQTPRYLIKTRGQQVTLSCSPISGHRSVSWYQQTPGQGLQFLFEYFSETQRNKGNFPGRFSGRQFSNSRSEMNVSTLELGDSALYLCASSRNPGQGPLNTEAFFGQGTRLTVV.

In this sample, this clonotype turned up a few times. The J gene is TRBJ2-7, the V gene TRBV13; TRBD1 might be the D (5 bases). Trimming left V 4 bases short and J 3 bases short, with 10 bases between. The CDR3 runs to 13 residues. CDR1 and CDR2 from the germline V gene are PRHDT and FYEKMQ (reference sequence). The CDR3 region is CASSSSRVYEQYF. The CDR3 coding sequence is TGTGCCAGCAGCTCTTCCAGGGTCTACGAGCAGTACTTC.

This chain links TRBV11-2 with TRBJ1-1; D ambiguous. The V gene lost 3 bases and the J gene lost 5 bases, with 10 bases spanning the gap. The CDR3 is 13 residues long. The germline CDR1 and CDR2 sequences are SGHAT and FQNNGV. DNA for the CDR3: TGTGCCAGCAGCTTGAACGGGGAGACTGAAGCTTTCTTT. It codes for CASSLNGETEAFF.

Only a few counts were recorded for this clonotype. V gene TRBV5-1 combines with J gene TRBJ2-6; 7 bases fit TRBD1. Germline V gene data show CDR1 as SGHRS and CDR2 as YFSETQ. Trimming at V came to 4 bases and at J to 4 bases, leaving 8 bases not matched to a gene. The CDR3 totals 16 residues. In DNA, the CDR3 is TGCGCCAGCAGCGGTTCGACAGGGTCCGGGGCCAACGTCCTGACTTTC. Translated: CASSGSTGSGANVLTF.

This clonotype has just a few counts. For the CDR3, the DNA is TGTGCCAGCAGCTTTAGAAGCGGGTTCACAGATACGCAGTATTTT. It yields the protein CASSFRSGFTDTQYF. V usage is TRBV7-2 and J usage is TRBJ2-3, with D maybe TRBD2 (6 bases). Germline values: CDR1 SGHTA, CDR2 FQGNSA. V shed 3 bases and J shed 2 bases, with 12 bases lying between them. The CDR3 is made up of 15 amino acids.

In its sample, this clonotype was seen a few times. The chain recombines TRBV5-1 with TRBJ2-1; 9 bases are a match to TRBD2. V shed 2 bases, J shed 10 bases, and the junction held 10 bases outside the gene matches. Germline V gives CDR1 SGHRS, CDR2 YFSETQ. The CDR3 runs to 15 residues. CDR3 residues: CASSLNPGLASEQFF. DNA of the CDR3: TGCGCCAGCAGCTTAAATCCGGGACTAGCAAGCGAGCAGTTCTTC.

Many counts were recorded for this clonotype. The rearrangement uses TRBV7-3 and TRBJ2-2, with D perhaps matching TRBD1 or TRBD2 (5 bases each). V was trimmed by 5 bases and J by 2 bases, leaving 12 bases between them. The CDR3 sequence is 15 residues long. Germline CDR1 is SGHTA and CDR2 is FQGTGA. The CDR3: CASSPGTPNTGELFF. CDR3 nucleotide sequence: TGTGCCAGCAGCCCCGGGACGCCCAACACCGGGGAGCTGTTTTTT.

Many counts were recorded for this clonotype. The chain has TRBV5-1 and TRBJ2-5; maybe TRBD2 (7 bases). Germline-derived CDR1 and CDR2 are SGHRS and YFSETQ. The CDR3 consists of 14 residues. The V end lost 0 bases, the J end lost 3 bases, and 9 bases lay between the germline ends. The CDR3 region has the DNA TGCGCCAGCAGCTTGGGGGGGGGCGAAGAGACCCAGTACTTC. This gives the protein CASSLGGGEETQYF.

V and J are TRBV5-6 and TRBJ2-7, with 11 bases aligning to TRBD1. Germline loops: CDR1 SGHDT, CDR2 YYEEEE. The CDR3 consists of 14 residues. V trimming: 4 bases; J trimming: 1 base; junction bases outside the gene matches: 1. The CDR3 spells CASSRDRGSYEQYF. CDR3 nucleotides: TGTGCCAGCAGCCGGGACAGGGGGTCCTACGAGCAGTACTTC.

This clonotype was seen a handful of times. The V and J genes are TRBV5-1 and TRBJ2-2; TRBD1 matches at 7 bases. This CDR3 region has 17 residues. Germline V gives CDR1 SGHRS, CDR2 YFSETQ. V shed 4 bases and J 0 bases; nucleotides not matched to a gene: 9. The CDR3, as DNA: TGCGCCAGCAGCAAGGGGACAGCCCGAACGAACACCGGGGAGCTGTTTTTT. Amino acid sequence: CASSKGTARTNTGELFF. The full variable domain, in which reference TRBV5-1 and TRBJ2-2 provide the parts outside the CDR3, is KAGVTQTPRYLIKTRGQQVTLSCSPISGHRSVSWYQQTPGQGLQFLFEYFSETQRNKGNFPGRFSGRQFSNSRSEMNVSTLELGDSALYLCASSKGTARTNTGELFFGEGSRLTVL.

This clonotype has a count of ten or more. The rearrangement links TRBV11-2 to TRBJ2-1; D is unclear. The V and J ends lost 1 base and 12 bases respectively, with 16 bases between them. Germline V gene data show CDR1 as SGHAT and CDR2 as FQNNGV. The CDR3 length is 14 residues. The CDR3 DNA reads as TGTGCCAGCAGCTTAGGAGACTTCACCTCCGGGCAGTTCTTC. This gives the protein CASSLGDFTSGQFF.

Many counts were recorded for this clonotype. The chain is built from TRBV12-3 or TRBV12-4 and TRBJ2-3, with D possibly called TRBD1 or TRBD2 (5 bases each). The length of the CDR3 is 13 residues. Deletions cut 3 bases from V and 2 bases from J, with 6 bases between. CDR3 region: CASSLGDTDTQYF. DNA of the CDR3: TGTGCCAGCAGTTTGGGGGACACAGATACGCAGTATTTT.

This clonotype turned up a few times. The CDR3 reads CSARLGGNYEQYF. The DNA of the CDR3 is TGCAGTGCCAGGCTGGGCGGTAACTACGAGCAGTACTTC. The J gene is TRBJ2-7, the V gene TRBV20-1, with no clear D. The length of the CDR3 is 13 residues. V gave up 6 bases and J gave up 3 bases, with 15 bases separating them. The germline V gene has CDR1 DFQATT and CDR2 SNEGSKA (reference sequence).

This clonotype is medium-sized in the sample. CDR3 amino acids: CSARIPGLGLGGKNIQYF. The CDR3 nucleotides read TGCAGTGCTAGGATTCCGGGACTAGGGCTGGGTGGCAAAAACATTCAGTACTTC. The J gene is TRBJ2-4, the V gene TRBV20-1, with TRBD2 identical over 8 bases. The germline V gene encodes CDR1 DFQATT and CDR2 SNEGSKA (reference sequence). This CDR3 contains 18 residues. V lost 3 bases, J lost 3 bases, and 16 bases stayed unmatched.